This T cell receptor beta chain comes out of a study of cytomegalovirus exposure and HLA in healthy donors. Study results and caveats: Later analysis identified a missense DCLRE1C variant that was linked to TCR beta V- and J-gene trimming. Confirmation was obtained in vitro that a few CMV-associated chains are specific for CMV antigens.

The J segment lost 4 bases and the V segment lost 4 bases, leaving 7 bases of the junction unmatched. The CDR3 totals 14 residues. In germline, CDR1 is SGHRS, CDR2 YFSETQ. A remark on this clone: What it binds is not known.

PCR was performed using 60 Vbeta and 13 Jbeta primers. This table comes from immunoSEQ multiplex PCR, and its TCRdb copy is limited to in-frame clones, with some not included. The table for this sample gives tens of thousands of clones. This receptor was identified in a man in his 60s in good health and CMV-seropositive. Sequencing used PBMCs. This rearrangement joins TRBV5-1 to TRBJ1-1; 7 nucleotides agree with TRBD1. The CDR3 coding sequence is TGCGCCAGCAGCGACCAGGGGGACGGCACTGAAGCTTTCTTT. As protein: CASSDQGDGTEAFF.